This T cell receptor (beta chain) stems from a study of Ad26.COV2.S vaccination and SARS-CoV-2 variants. Repertoires were generated with immunoSEQ multiplex PCR, while TCRdb's copy carries only in-frame clones and drops some. The sample yields about 350,000 clones, under 95% seen once. Unmatched junction bases numbered 5, after V lost 9 bases and J lost 1 base. From germline, CDR1 is MNHEY and CDR2 SVGAGI. This CDR3 is 14 amino acids long. This chain uses TRBV6-5 with TRBJ2-2; 7 nucleotides agree with TRBD1. This TCR came from a human donor who had recovered from COVID-19. Source: peripheral blood, taken after recovery from COVID-19. This CDR3 reads CASIQGWNTGELFF. The CDR3 DNA follows: TGTGCCAGTATACAGGGGTGGAACACCGGGGAGCTGTTTTTT.